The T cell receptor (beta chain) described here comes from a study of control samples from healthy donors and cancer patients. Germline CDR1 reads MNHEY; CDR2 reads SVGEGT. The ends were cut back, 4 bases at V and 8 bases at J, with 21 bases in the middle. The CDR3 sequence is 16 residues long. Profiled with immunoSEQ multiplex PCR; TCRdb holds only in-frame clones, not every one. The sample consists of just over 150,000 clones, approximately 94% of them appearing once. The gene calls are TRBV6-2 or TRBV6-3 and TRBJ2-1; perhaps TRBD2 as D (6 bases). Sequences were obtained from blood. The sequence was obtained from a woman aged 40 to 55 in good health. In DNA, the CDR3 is TGTGCCAGCAGTTTAATCGGACGGGAGTTAACCGATGAGCAGTTCTTC. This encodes CASSLIGRELTDEQFF.